What follows is one T cell receptor (beta chain) and its context. The antigen is unknown. This specimen comes from a study of beta chain features in type 1 diabetes. Study-level points and caveats: For Type 1 diabetes patients, all four CD4+ subsets carried TCRB CDR3s that were moderately but significantly shorter.

All of the isolated RNA was reverse transcribed, so expressed TCRB transcripts were sequenced. Assay: immunoSEQ multiplex PCR; the TCRdb copy retains only in-frame clones and omits some. The sample has 500,000 to 850,000 clones; 11% to 15% are singletons. Every sorted population was more than 95% pure. The CDR3 has 13 residues. Trimming stripped 6 bases from V and 4 bases from J, with 12 bases between. The V gene's germline CDR1 is SGHVS and CDR2 FNYEAQ. The TCR originated in a man aged 18 to 29 with type 1 diabetes. Sequencing used naive CD4+ T cells from blood. V and J are TRBV7-6 and TRBJ1-1, with a possible D match to TRBD1 (6 bases). The CDR3: CASSRTGITEAFF. The CDR3 bases are TGTGCCAGCAGTCGTACAGGGATCACTGAAGCTTTCTTT.